A single sample gave rise to the 19 T cell receptor beta chains below, sequenced in a study of Graves' ophthalmopathy and Graves' hyperthyroidism. The study amplified TCR beta CDR3 regions using RNA transcripts. Scientists carried out first-round RT-PCR using HTBI primers and then a second-round multiplex PCR. MiXCR, applied by TCRdb to the multiplex PCR reads, yields one record per CDR3 protein. The profile covers over 450,000 distinct CDR3 sequences, with over 13% appearing a single time and roughly 9.8% taken by the ten largest. Sequencing used blood. The receptors were sampled from a woman in her 30s with Graves' ophthalmopathy.

This clonotype appeared many times. The V gene is TRBV18, the J gene TRBJ1-6, with a possible D match to TRBD1 (5 bases). This CDR3 spans 12 amino acids. V lost 4 bases and J lost 8, with 6 bases in between. Germline V lookup: CDR1 KGHSH, CDR2 LQKENI. The chain's CDR3 is CASSRGDSPLHF. The CDR3 DNA is TGTGCCAGCTCACGGGGGGATTCACCCCTCCACTTT.

This clonotype was counted many times. CDR3 in amino acids: CAVGRGHTEAFF. The CDR3, as DNA: TGTGCCGTTGGGAGGGGTCACACTGAAGCTTTCTTT. The rearrangement joins TRBV11-2 to TRBJ1-1, with a possible D match to TRBD1 (5 bases). This CDR3 has 12 amino acids. Trimming pared 11 bases from V and 3 bases from J, leaving 13 bases between. Germline V gene data show CDR1 as SGHAT and CDR2 as FQNNGV.

The sample holds many counts of this clonotype. CDR3 in amino acids: CASSVLPGQGEETQYF. The CDR3 bases are TGTGCCAGCAGTGTGTTGCCGGGACAGGGAGAAGAGACCCAGTACTTC. V is TRBV12-3 or TRBV12-4 and J is TRBJ2-5, with 9 bases aligning to TRBD1. The junction had 10 bases not matched to a gene; V was cut back by 5 bases and J by 3 bases. This CDR3 is 16 amino acids long.

The sample holds many counts of this clonotype. The chain couples TRBV24-1 to TRBJ2-2; unclear D gene. This CDR3 has 12 amino acids. Between the trimmed V and J ends, which lost 5 bases and 3 bases, there was a span of 3 bases. The germline V gene encodes CDR1 KGHDR and CDR2 SFDVKD. As DNA, the CDR3 is TGTGCCACCAGTGCAGACACCGGGGAGCTGTTTTTT. This translates into CATSADTGELFF.

This chain joins TRBV19 and TRBJ2-7, with 7 bases lining up with TRBD2. There are 16 residues in the CDR3. The germline V gene has CDR1 LNHDA and CDR2 SQIVND (reference sequence). J was trimmed by 3 bases and V by 6 bases; bases with no gene match: 14. In nucleotides, the CDR3 is TGTGCCAGTAGCCCTCCCCCGGGGCGGGGGATCTACGAGCAGTACTTC. Translating gives CASSPPPGRGIYEQYF.

In this sample, this clonotype turned up many times. This sequence joins TRBV6-5 and TRBJ1-2; a weak D match, TRBD1 (5 bases). Trimming removed 4 bases from V and 5 bases from J, with 14 bases in between. CDR3 length equals 14 residues. Germline V CDR1 and CDR2: MNHEY, SVGAGI. CDR3 nucleotides: TGTGCCAGCAGTTCGGGACTTAGGGGATATGGCTACACCTTC. It codes for CASSSGLRGYGYTF.

The sample holds many counts of this clonotype. The J gene is TRBJ1-6, the V gene TRBV12-3 or TRBV12-4; 9 nucleotides line up with TRBD1. This CDR3 is built from 15 residues. V shed 4 bases, J shed 8 bases, and the junction held 6 bases outside the gene matches. DNA of the CDR3: TGTGCCAGCAGTTCACGGGACAGGGCTGATTCACCCCTCCACTTT. Amino acid sequence: CASSSRDRADSPLHF.

V and J are TRBV14 and TRBJ1-6, with a weak D call TRBD1 (6 bases). Trimming stripped 0 bases from V and 7 bases from J, with 16 bases between. Germline CDR1 is SGHDN and CDR2 is FVKESK. The CDR3 is 17 amino acids. The DNA for the CDR3 is TGTGCCAGCAGCCAAGATGTAGGTGGGGGCTCCAATTCACCCCTCCACTTT. It codes for CASSQDVGGGSNSPLHF.

This clonotype was found many times. The V and J genes are TRBV19 and TRBJ2-7, with D perhaps matching TRBD2 (5 bases). This CDR3 is built from 16 residues. From germline, CDR1 is LNHDA and CDR2 SQIVND (reference sequence). Trimming removed 5 bases at V and 6 bases at J, with 23 bases between. CDR3 sequence (DNA): TGTGCCAGTAGTCGGGCAGCCTTTGAGGGATCTCGCGAGCAGTACTTC. The encoded protein is CASSRAAFEGSREQYF.

With regard to this clonotype: One end of the junction is discordant with germline, which a read error may explain. The chain is built from TRBV6-2 or TRBV6-3 and TRBJ2-7; TRBD1 is a possible D gene (6 bases). Germline V CDR1 and CDR2: MNHEY, SVGEGT. This CDR3 has 15 amino acids. This CDR3 is CASGTAGVFSYDQYF. CDR3 bases: TGTGCCAGCGGCACTGCAGGGGTCTTCTCCTACGATCAGTACTTC.

This clonotype was recorded many times. The gene calls are TRBV28 and TRBJ2-5; TRBD1 agrees at 7 bases. CDR1 is MDHEN, CDR2 SYDVKM, per germline. V shed 6 bases and J 2 bases; nucleotides not matched to a gene: 3. The CDR3 is 13 residues long. CDR3 coding DNA: TGTGCCAGCAGCGACAGGGTTCAAGAGACCCAGTACTTC. Its translation: CASSDRVQETQYF.

This clonotype was observed many times. This chain links TRBV7-9 with TRBJ1-2; D uncertain. Per germline, CDR1 SEHNR and CDR2 FQNEAQ (reference sequence). This CDR3 has 13 amino acids. V lost 1 base and J 3 bases, leaving 6 bases between the germline ends. The CDR3, as DNA: TGTGCCAGCAGCTTAGTCGGGGACTATGGCTACACCTTC. As protein: CASSLVGDYGYTF.

V and J are TRBV4-1 and TRBJ1-2; D may be TRBD1 (6 bases). With 0 bases removed from V and 2 bases from J, the gap between germline ends came to 22 bases. This CDR3 is built from 19 residues. The germline V gene has CDR1 MGHRA and CDR2 YSYEKL. Here the CDR3 reads CASSQEGRWGAMKNYGYTF. CDR3 DNA: TGCGCCAGCAGCCAAGAGGGTCGTTGGGGGGCGATGAAGAACTATGGCTACACCTTC.

In regard to this clonotype: A much larger clone lies a single base off, so this may be a read error. The rearrangement uses TRBV18 and TRBJ2-5; D gene ambiguous. The germline CDR1 and CDR2 sequences are KGHSH and LQKENI. This CDR3 is built from 14 residues. In DNA form, the CDR3 reads TGTGCCAGCTCACCAATGCGAACAGAAGAGACCAAGTACTTC. It translates to CASSPMRTEETKYF.

This clonotype has a count of ten or more. This chain joins TRBV7-2 and TRBJ2-7, with D possibly matching TRBD1 (6 bases). Trimming stripped 4 bases from V and 0 bases from J, with 10 bases between. The CDR3 runs to 14 residues. Germline CDR1 and CDR2: SGHTA and FQGNSA. CDR3 in amino acids: CASSSPTGSYEQYF. The CDR3 DNA is TGTGCCAGCAGCTCCCCGACAGGCTCCTACGAGCAGTACTTC.

This clonotype was detected many times. The chain is built from TRBV12-3 or TRBV12-4 and TRBJ1-2, with 11 positions matching TRBD1. Trimming removed 6 bases from V and 4 bases from J; junction bases left unmatched: 13. The CDR3 runs 17 residues. This chain's CDR3 is CASSPSRSGTGGYGYTF. As DNA, the CDR3 is TGTGCCAGCAGCCCTTCACGATCCGGGACAGGGGGCTATGGCTACACCTTC.

This clonotype was observed many times. The DNA is left out, because the CDR3 cannot be placed on it with certainty; the CDR3 is given as TCRdb lists it. The J gene is TRBJ1-5, the V gene TRBV7-8. The CDR3 is 16 residues long, counting both termini. Per the germline V gene, CDR1 is SGHVS and CDR2 is FQNEAQ. The CDR3 is CASSTSSRGSNQPQHF.

Of note for this clonotype: The CDR3 end shows no conserved phenylalanine or tryptophan, and so a read error is likely. This chain links TRBV5-1 with TRBJ2-7; 7 bases are a match to TRBD1. V shed 3 bases, J shed 2 bases, and the junction held 2 bases outside the gene matches. The CDR3 contains 13 residues. Germline V lookup: CDR1 SGHRS, CDR2 YFSETQ. The CDR3 DNA sequence: TGCGCCAGCAGCTCAGGGACAGCCTACGAGCAGTACTTA. It encodes CASSSGTAYEQYL.

The sample holds many counts of this clonotype. V and J are TRBV12-3 or TRBV12-4 and TRBJ1-2; 9 nucleotides match TRBD1. The length of the CDR3 is 14 residues. The J segment lost 6 bases and the V segment lost 7 bases, leaving 9 bases of the junction unmatched. CDR3 protein: CASTTLGTGNGYTF. Written as DNA, the CDR3 is TGTGCCAGCACCACCCTCGGGACAGGGAATGGCTACACCTTC.